This TCR beta chain derives from a study of cytotoxic CD8 clonotypes in ibrutinib-treated CLL. Germline-derived CDR1 and CDR2 are SGHNT and YYREEE (reference sequence). The CDR3 contains 16 residues. Notes on this clone: The junction does not match germline at one end; this may be a read error.

Repertoires were generated with immunoSEQ multiplex PCR, while TCRdb's copy carries only in-frame clones and drops some. The data show more than 85,000 clones, with 70% to 80% seen just once and about 34% held by the top ten. The chain combines TRBV5-4 with TRBJ2-5; 7 bases align to TRBD2. This TCR derives from a human donor with chronic lymphocytic leukemia. The sequencing here drew on PBMCs, taken after 12 months of ibrutinib treatment. The CDR3 DNA follows: TGTGCCAGCACCAAAAGATTAGCGGGTAGACAAGAGGCCCAGTACTTC. Translating it yields CASTKRLAGRQEAQYF.